These T cell receptor beta chains were read from a single sample in a study of cytomegalovirus exposure and HLA in healthy donors. Some clones are missing from TCRdb's copy, which holds only in-frame ones; the method was immunoSEQ multiplex PCR. Here the sample spans about 170,000 clones, 85% being singletons. Sequencing was performed on PBMCs. These receptors originate from a boy aged 2-9 years in good health and CMV-seronegative. Both conserved end residues are part of each CDR3. The D gene is left open where the match is weak. The size entry is marked missing in some rows and otherwise reads once, few, many or a size class.

V: TRBV10-2; size: -; D: TRBD1; J: TRBJ1-2; CDR3: CASLRGQGGNGYTF; DNA: TGCGCCAGCTTAAGAGGACAGGGGGGTAATGGCTACACCTTC
V: TRBV15; size: -; D: TRBD1; J: TRBJ2-6; CDR3: CATSRDRDSYSGANVLTF; DNA: TGTGCCACCAGCAGAGACCGGGACAGCTACTCTGGGGCCAACGTCCTGACTTTC
V: TRBV2; size: -; D: TRBD1; J: TRBJ1-1; CDR3: CASRRTGLGDTEAFF; DNA: TGTGCCAGCAGAAGGACAGGGCTGGGGGACACTGAAGCTTTCTTT
V: TRBV2; size: -; D: -; J: TRBJ1-1; CDR3: CASSQGRRNTNTEAFF; DNA: TGTGCCAGCAGCCAGGGAAGGAGAAATACGAACACTGAAGCTTTCTTT
V: TRBV13; size: -; D: -; J: TRBJ2-7; CDR3: CASSLPREGCDEQYF; DNA: TGTGCCAGCAGCTTACCCCGAGAGGGTTGCGACGAGCAGTACTTC
V: TRBV29-1; size: -; D: TRBD2; J: TRBJ2-4; CDR3: CSVGGTSGWGDIQYF; DNA: TGCAGCGTTGGAGGGACTAGCGGGTGGGGGGACATTCAGTACTTC
V: TRBV5-1; size: -; D: -; J: TRBJ1-1; CDR3: CASSPKNRDHTEAFF; DNA: TGCGCCAGCAGCCCTAAAAACAGGGATCACACTGAAGCTTTCTTT
V: TRBV10-3; size: -; D: TRBD1; J: TRBJ1-6; CDR3: CAISESGGQGNSPLHF; DNA: TGTGCCATCAGTGAGTCGGGGGGACAGGGAAATTCACCCCTCCACTTT
V: TRBV7-9; size: once; D: TRBD2; J: TRBJ2-7; CDR3: CASSHPGPQAGPYEQYF; DNA: TGTGCCAGCAGCCACCCCGGGCCCCAAGCGGGGCCCTACGAGCAGTACTTC
V: TRBV5-4; size: few; D: -; J: TRBJ1-2; CDR3: CASSLPAAISNYGYTF; DNA: TGTGCCAGCAGCTTGCCGGCAGCAATTAGCAACTATGGCTACACCTTC
V: TRBV11-3; size: -; D: -; J: TRBJ1-4; CDR3: CASSLGETNEKLFF; DNA: TGTGCCAGCAGCTTAGGGGAGACTAATGAAAAACTGTTTTTT
V: TRBV7-3; size: -; D: -; J: TRBJ2-7; CDR3: CASSLLQGPTYEQYF; DNA: TGTGCCAGCAGCTTATTACAGGGCCCGACCTACGAGCAGTACTTC
V: TRBV28; size: -; D: -; J: TRBJ1-5; CDR3: CASLARRNQPQHF; DNA: TGTGCCAGCTTGGCCAGGCGCAATCAGCCCCAGCATTTT
V: TRBV19; size: -; D: -; J: TRBJ1-3; CDR3: CASSAAGNTIYF; DNA: TGTGCCAGTAGTGCAGCTGGAAACACCATATATTTT
V: TRBV10-1; size: -; D: -; J: TRBJ2-3; CDR3: CASSVLGSTDTQYF; DNA: TGCGCCAGCAGTGTTTTGGGCAGCACAGATACGCAGTATTTT
V: TRBV5-1; size: -; D: -; J: TRBJ2-5; CDR3: CASSPNTWTQYF; DNA: TGCGCCAGCAGCCCAAACACATGGACCCAGTACTTC
V: TRBV18; size: few; D: TRBD2; J: TRBJ2-7; CDR3: CASSPGLVGEQYF; DNA: TGTGCCAGCTCACCCGGACTAGTTGGCGAGCAGTACTTC
V: TRBV18; size: -; D: -; J: TRBJ2-7; CDR3: CASSPQVGGRNEQYF; DNA: TGTGCCAGCTCACCACAGGTCGGGGGGCGAAACGAGCAGTACTTC
V: TRBV2; size: once; D: -; J: TRBJ2-7; CDR3: CASSELGGGQRYEQYF; DNA: TGTGCCAGCAGTGAATTAGGAGGGGGACAGCGCTACGAGCAGTACTTC
V: TRBV1; size: -; D: -; J: TRBJ2-6; CDR3: CTSSHEISKHSGANVLTF; DNA: TGCACCAGCAGCCATGAGATTTCAAAGCATTCAGGGGCCAACGTCCTGACTTTC
V: TRBV11-2; size: -; D: -; J: TRBJ2-5; CDR3: CASSHGTMSKETQYF; DNA: TGTGCCAGCAGCCACGGGACAATGAGTAAGGAGACCCAGTACTTC
V: TRBV4-1; size: -; D: TRBD2; J: TRBJ2-3; CDR3: CASSQDTSGVITDTQYF; DNA: TGCGCCAGCAGCCAAGATACTAGCGGGGTTATCACAGATACGCAGTATTTT
V: TRBV16; size: few; D: TRBD1; J: TRBJ1-2; CDR3: CASSLLAGTGYGYTF; DNA: TGTGCCAGCAGCCTTTTGGCCGGGACAGGCTATGGCTACACCTTC
V: TRBV28; size: few; D: TRBD1; J: TRBJ1-2; CDR3: CASSFFPDRGRRNYGYTF; DNA: TGTGCCAGCAGTTTTTTTCCGGACAGGGGGCGAAGAAACTATGGCTACACCTTC
V: TRBV2; size: -; D: -; J: TRBJ2-3; CDR3: CASSQRKITDTQYF; DNA: TGTGCCAGCAGCCAGCGGAAGATCACAGATACGCAGTATTTT
V: TRBV2; size: -; D: -; J: TRBJ2-1; CDR3: CASSDDAGSSYNEQFF; DNA: TGTGCCAGCAGTGATGACGCAGGGTCAAGTTACAATGAGCAGTTCTTC
V: TRBV9; size: -; D: -; J: TRBJ2-2; CDR3: CASSVVSPPGELFF; DNA: TGTGCCAGCAGCGTAGTCTCCCCTCCCGGGGAGCTGTTTTTT
V: TRBV5-1; size: -; D: -; J: TRBJ2-7; CDR3: CASSLDGSSYEQYF; DNA: TGCGCCAGCAGCTTGGACGGTAGCTCCTACGAGCAGTACTTC
V: TRBV7-2; size: -; D: -; J: TRBJ1-4; CDR3: CASSLPGRTTAF; DNA: TGTGCCAGCAGCTTACCTGGACGGACTACCGCATTT
V: TRBV5-1; size: -; D: -; J: TRBJ1-6; CDR3: CASSLAPNSPLHF; DNA: TGCGCCAGCAGCTTGGCCCCAAATTCACCCCTCCACTTT
V: TRBV7-9; size: -; D: TRBD1; J: TRBJ1-2; CDR3: CASSFGTDYGYTF; DNA: TGTGCCAGCAGCTTCGGGACAGACTATGGCTACACCTTC
V: TRBV5-1; size: -; D: TRBD2; J: TRBJ2-3; CDR3: CASSLGGGDESDTQYF; DNA: TGCGCCAGCAGCTTAGGCGGGGGGGATGAGTCAGATACGCAGTATTTT
V: TRBV6-1; size: -; D: -; J: TRBJ2-1; CDR3: CASSGERHSYNEQFF; DNA: TGTGCCAGCAGTGGTGAGCGGCACTCCTACAATGAGCAGTTCTTC
V: TRBV5-4; size: -; D: -; J: TRBJ1-3; CDR3: CASSVTGGNTIYF; DNA: TGTGCCAGCAGTGTAACAGGAGGAAACACCATATATTTT
V: TRBV7-8; size: -; D: TRBD1; J: TRBJ1-2; CDR3: CASSLDRDDYGYTF; DNA: TGTGCCAGCAGCTTGGACAGGGACGACTATGGCTACACCTTC
V: TRBV19; size: -; D: -; J: TRBJ1-1; CDR3: CASSIAWQVNTEAFF; DNA: TGTGCCAGTAGTATAGCCTGGCAGGTCAACACTGAAGCTTTCTTT
V: TRBV6-1; size: -; D: -; J: TRBJ1-3; CDR3: CASSDQGGNTIYF; DNA: TGTGCCAGCAGTGATCAGGGAGGAAACACCATATATTTT